Shown below are 13 T cell receptor beta chains from a single sample sequenced in a study of T cell responses to AZD1222 COVID-19 vaccine. Using immunoSEQ multiplex PCR, the repertoire was profiled, and TCRdb retains in-frame clones only, with some absent. The sample consists of fewer than 110,000 clones, roughly 86% of them appearing once. The material sequenced was peripheral blood, taken 28 days after the second AZD1222 dose. Receptors originate from an adult who received the AZD1222 COVID-19 vaccine.

The chain recombines TRBV4-3 with TRBJ2-7, with D maybe TRBD1 (6 bases). Trimming shortened V by 1 base and J by 4 bases, and 11 bases separated the two germline ends. The length of the CDR3 is 14 residues. Germline V gives CDR1 LGHNA, CDR2 YSLEER. Here the CDR3 reads CASSQGPGVYEQYF. In DNA form, the CDR3 reads TGCGCCAGCAGCCAAGGTCCAGGGGTTTACGAGCAGTACTTC.

The chain employs TRBV7-9 and TRBJ1-4; D gene uncertain. This CDR3 is 14 amino acids long. V was clipped by 7 bases and J by 5 bases, with 14 bases between them. Germline CDR1 is SEHNR and CDR2 is FQNEAQ (reference sequence). For the CDR3, the DNA is TGTGCCAGCACCCTCCCCCCGGGCAATGAAAAACTGTTTTTT. This sequence encodes CASTLPPGNEKLFF.

V is TRBV14 and J is TRBJ1-3, with 7 bases identical to TRBD1. V lost 2 bases, J lost 4 bases, and 11 bases stayed unmatched. The CDR3 covers 17 residues. The germline CDR1 and CDR2 sequences are SGHDN and FVKESK. The CDR3, as DNA: TGTGCCAGCAGCCAACGGGGACAGTCACAATGGGGAAACACCATATATTTT. Translating gives CASSQRGQSQWGNTIYF.

The chain employs TRBV18 and TRBJ1-3; D is possibly TRBD1 (5 bases). This CDR3 is built from 15 residues. CDR1 and CDR2 from the germline V gene are KGHSH and LQKENI. Trimming removed 2 bases at V and 4 bases at J, with 12 bases between. CDR3 coding DNA: TGTGCCAGCTCACCAGTGCAGGGAGCGGGAAACACCATATATTTT. It codes for CASSPVQGAGNTIYF.

The rearrangement links TRBV14 to TRBJ2-2; D may be TRBD2 (6 bases). Germline CDR1 reads SGHDN; CDR2 reads FVKESK. CDR3 size: 16 residues. V was cut by 4 bases and J by 2 bases, with 14 bases left in between. In nucleotides, the CDR3 is TGTGCCAGCAGCCCTTTCTTCGGGGGTAACACCGGGGAGCTGTTTTTT. Protein product: CASSPFFGGNTGELFF.

V is TRBV5-6 and J is TRBJ2-7, with 7 nucleotides matching TRBD2. CDR3 size: 16 residues. Germline CDR1 is SGHDT and CDR2 is YYEEEE. The V gene end was trimmed by 0 bases and the J gene end by 5 bases; junction bases not matched to a gene: 11. CDR3 region: CASSLVPGRVGNEQYF. The DNA for the CDR3 is TGTGCCAGCAGCTTGGTCCCGGGGAGGGTAGGAAACGAGCAGTACTTC. Supplemented by reference TRBV5-6 and TRBJ2-7, the full variable domain reads DAGVTQSPTHLIKTRGQQVTLRCSPKSGHDTVSWYQQALGQGPQFIFQYYEEEERQRGNFPDRFSGHQFPNYSSELNVNALLLGDSALYLCASSLVPGRVGNEQYFGPGTRLTVT.

This clone is medium-sized by share. The chain recombines TRBV19 with TRBJ2-7, with D possibly called TRBD1 or TRBD2 (5 bases each). Per the germline V gene, CDR1 is LNHDA and CDR2 is SQIVND (reference sequence). The CDR3 sequence is 14 residues long. Trimming shortened V by 3 bases and J by 0 bases, and 9 bases separated the two germline ends. For the CDR3, the DNA is TGTGCCAGTAGTATTTGGGGGAGCTCCTACGAGCAGTACTTC. As protein: CASSIWGSSYEQYF.

The gene calls are TRBV5-6 and TRBJ1-5; the D gene is possibly TRBD1 (5 bases). V was cut by 4 bases and J by 3 bases, with 14 bases left in between. The germline gives CDR1 SGHDT, CDR2 YYEEEE. This CDR3 is built from 15 residues. The CDR3 is CASSPMKGNNQPQHF. CDR3 nucleotides: TGTGCCAGCAGCCCCATGAAGGGGAACAATCAGCCCCAGCATTTT.

The chain employs TRBV7-9 and TRBJ2-7; no clear D. The V end was cut by 2 bases, the J end by 1 base, with 6 bases between. Germline V lookup: CDR1 SEHNR, CDR2 FQNEAQ (reference sequence). The CDR3 sequence is 13 residues long. The CDR3 DNA is TGTGCCAGCAGCTTAACCGCGTCCTACGAGCAGTACTTC. Translation: CASSLTASYEQYF. Combining the CDR3 with reference TRBV7-9 and TRBJ2-7 gives the whole variable domain DTGVSQNPRHKITKRGQNVTFRCDPISEHNRLYWYRQTLGQGPEFLTYFQNEAQLEKSRLLSDRFSAERPKGSFSTLEIQRTEQGDSAMYLCASSLTASYEQYFGPGTRLTVT.

The V and J genes are TRBV6-2 or TRBV6-3 and TRBJ2-7; 8 nucleotides line up with TRBD1. Germline CDR1 is MNHEY and CDR2 is SVGEGT. The CDR3 is made up of 13 amino acids. V shed 4 bases, J shed 5 bases, and the junction held 4 bases outside the gene matches. For the CDR3, the DNA is TGTGCCAGCAGTTGGACAGGGTACCACGAGCAGTACTTC. Amino acid sequence: CASSWTGYHEQYF.

The gene calls are TRBV2 and TRBJ1-5; no clear D. Looked up from germline, CDR1 is SNHLY and CDR2 is FYNNEI. The CDR3 extends over 14 amino acids. The V and J ends lost 6 bases and 1 base respectively, with 10 bases between them. Written as DNA, the CDR3 is TGTGCCAGCAGAAAGGGTACGAGCAATCAGCCCCAGCATTTT. It yields the protein CASRKGTSNQPQHF.

The genes are TRBV5-1 and TRBJ2-3; tentatively, D is TRBD2 (5 bases). The CDR3 is 15 residues long. Trimming left V 4 bases short and J 2 bases short, with 14 bases between. Germline V gene data show CDR1 as SGHRS and CDR2 as YFSETQ. Here the CDR3 reads CASSADGGNTDTQYF. The DNA of the CDR3 is TGCGCCAGCAGCGCGGACGGAGGCAACACAGATACGCAGTATTTT.

By its share, this clone is medium-sized (0.01 to 0.1%). The gene calls are TRBV2 and TRBJ2-6; 9 bases are a match to TRBD1. The CDR3 is made up of 19 amino acids. The V gene end was trimmed by 5 bases and the J gene end by 0 bases; junction bases not matched to a gene: 11. From germline, CDR1 is SNHLY and CDR2 FYNNEI. CDR3 DNA sequence: TGTGCCAGCAGTCCCCGAACCGGGACAGGGACCTCTGGGGCCAACGTCCTGACTTTC. Amino acids: CASSPRTGTGTSGANVLTF.